These T cell receptor beta chains were read from a single sample in a study of T cells after yellow fever vaccination. TCRdb re-called the 5' RACE reads through MiXCR, storing one row per CDR3 protein. The sample contains some 200,000 distinct CDR3 sequences, approximately 3.2% of which appear only once. Sequences were derived from CD4+ T cells sorted from PBMCs, sampled 10 days after the yellow fever booster vaccination. Every receptor here comes from a man aged 18 to 30 who received the YFV17D yellow fever vaccine. The CDR3 runs from the conserved cysteine through the conserved F or W. D genes are given only for firm matches. Rows may omit the clone size; those that give it use once, few, many or a size class.

d_gene: TRBD1; abundance: few; j_gene: TRBJ1-2; v_gene: TRBV7-2; len: 14; CDR3aa: CASSTVQGVLGYTF; CDR3nt: TGTGCCAGCAGCACTGTACAGGGGGTGCTCGGCTACACCTTC
d_gene: -; abundance: few; j_gene: TRBJ1-5; v_gene: TRBV27; len: 13; CDR3aa: CATSRGRGQPQHF; CDR3nt: TGTGCCACTTCCCGGGGGAGAGGTCAGCCCCAGCATTTT
d_gene: -; abundance: few; j_gene: TRBJ1-1; v_gene: TRBV5-4; len: 16; CDR3aa: CASSLAWGGANTEAFF; CDR3nt: TGTGCCAGCAGCTTGGCGTGGGGGGGGGCGAACACTGAAGCTTTCTTT
d_gene: TRBD1; abundance: -; j_gene: TRBJ1-1; v_gene: TRBV7-2; len: 14; CDR3aa: CASISDRGFTEAFF; CDR3nt: TGTGCCAGCATATCCGACAGGGGCTTCACTGAAGCTTTCTTT
d_gene: -; abundance: -; j_gene: TRBJ2-6; v_gene: TRBV9; len: 18; CDR3aa: CASSVAPTGRSGANVLTF; CDR3nt: TGTGCCAGCAGCGTAGCCCCAACGGGCCGCTCTGGGGCCAACGTCCTGACTTTC
d_gene: -; abundance: many; j_gene: TRBJ2-5; v_gene: TRBV20-1; len: 15; CDR3aa: CSARMTGGRGETQYF; CDR3nt: TGCAGTGCTAGGATGACGGGGGGCCGGGGAGAGACCCAGTACTTC
d_gene: TRBD1; abundance: few; j_gene: TRBJ1-2; v_gene: TRBV19; len: 13; CDR3aa: CANDSGTVYGYTF; CDR3nt: TGTGCCAACGACTCCGGGACAGTCTATGGCTACACCTTC
d_gene: -; abundance: many; j_gene: TRBJ1-6; v_gene: TRBV6-5; len: 13; CDR3aa: CASRLSTGNPVHF; CDR3nt: TGTGCCAGCAGGCTTTCCACAGGGAACCCCGTCCACTTT
d_gene: -; abundance: many; j_gene: TRBJ1-1; v_gene: TRBV3-1; len: 14; CDR3aa: CASSPGSDGRAAFF; CDR3nt: TGTGCCAGCAGCCCCGGGTCTGACGGTAGAGCGGCTTTCTTT
d_gene: TRBD1; abundance: few; j_gene: TRBJ1-5; v_gene: TRBV20-1; len: 12; CDR3aa: CSASRGREPQHF; CDR3nt: TGCAGTGCCAGTAGGGGGCGAGAGCCCCAGCATTTT
d_gene: TRBD1; abundance: few; j_gene: TRBJ2-3; v_gene: TRBV14; len: 16; CDR3aa: CASSHRDRGRTDTQYF; CDR3nt: TGTGCCAGCAGTCACCGGGACAGGGGGAGAACAGATACGCAGTATTTT
d_gene: -; abundance: few; j_gene: TRBJ2-7; v_gene: TRBV7-9; len: 13; CDR3aa: CASSLSGSYEQYF; CDR3nt: TGTGCCAGCAGCTTGAGCGGGTCCTACGAGCAGTACTTC
d_gene: -; abundance: few; j_gene: TRBJ2-3; v_gene: TRBV7-8; len: 13; CDR3aa: CASSLVVEDTQYF; CDR3nt: TGTGCCAGCAGCTTAGTTGTAGAGGATACGCAGTATTTT
d_gene: TRBD1; abundance: few; j_gene: TRBJ1-2; v_gene: TRBV4-2; len: 15; CDR3aa: CASSQDPGQGQGYTF; CDR3nt: TGTGCCAGCAGCCAAGACCCAGGACAGGGGCAAGGCTACACCTTC
d_gene: -; abundance: many; j_gene: TRBJ2-3; v_gene: TRBV7-3; len: 13; CDR3aa: CASSPHNTDTQYF; CDR3nt: TGTGCCAGCAGCCCCCACAACACAGATACGCAGTATTTT